This is a list of T cell receptor beta chains from one sample in a study of cytomegalovirus exposure and HLA in healthy donors. Profiling relied on immunoSEQ multiplex PCR, and the TCRdb table lists in-frame clones only, not all of them. The table lists approximately 260,000 clones, about 90% of them singletons. The sample was PBMCs. The receptors stem from a woman aged 25 to 39 in good health and CMV-seropositive. Each CDR3 is given with its conserved first and last residue. D genes are given only for firm matches. Clone size is stated in some rows and not others, as once, few, many or a class when expanded.

D gene,clone size,V gene,J gene,CDR3 DNA,CDR3 protein
-,-,TRBV5-1,TRBJ1-1,TGCGCCAGCAGCTTGGCGCCAGAAAAGATGAACACTGAAGCTTTCTTT,CASSLAPEKMNTEAFF
TRBD2,-,TRBV7-9,TRBJ2-1,TGTGCCAGCAGCTTACTCGCGGGAGGTTACAATGAGCAGTTCTTC,CASSLLAGGYNEQFF
-,-,TRBV4-2,TRBJ1-5,TGTGCCAGCAGCTCCCCGGGAGCTCAGCCCCAGCATTTT,CASSSPGAQPQHF
TRBD1,once,TRBV19,TRBJ1-2,TGTGCCAGTATCGACAGGGGAATTAACTATGGCTACACCTTC,CASIDRGINYGYTF
-,-,TRBV29-1,TRBJ2-7,TGCAGCGGTGGGAGTTGGGTCTACGAGCAGTACTTC,CSGGSWVYEQYF
TRBD1,-,TRBV7-9,TRBJ2-7,TGTGCCAGCCTCCCCGGGACAGGGTTCTCCGAGCAGTACTTC,CASLPGTGFSEQYF
TRBD2,-,TRBV27,TRBJ2-1,TGTGCCAGCAGTTGGGGACTAGCGGGAGAAATTTGGGTCTTC,CASSWGLAGEIWVF
TRBD2,-,TRBV11-3,TRBJ2-7,TGTGCCAGCAGCCGCGGGAGTGCCTACGAGCAGTACTTC,CASSRGSAYEQYF
-,-,TRBV29-1,TRBJ1-1,TGCAGCGTTGATACAGGGCTCGGGAACACTGAAGCTTTCTTT,CSVDTGLGNTEAFF
TRBD2,few,TRBV18,TRBJ2-5,TGTGCCAGCTCACCACGGCTAGCGGGAGGCCGAGAGGAGACCCAGTACTTC,CASSPRLAGGREETQYF
TRBD1,-,TRBV18,TRBJ1-5,TGTGCCAGCTCACCGGGACAGGGGAATCAGCCCCAGCATTTT,CASSPGQGNQPQHF
-,-,TRBV29-1,TRBJ2-5,TGCAGCGTTGAGGCAGAGGAAGAGACCCAGTACTTC,CSVEAEEETQYF
-,-,TRBV18,TRBJ1-4,TGTGCCAGCTCACCACCGGGGGGTACAACTAATGAAAAACTGTTTTTT,CASSPPGGTTNEKLFF
-,-,TRBV10-3,TRBJ1-5,TGTGCCATCAGTGATGAGGGAGTCCAGCCCCAGCATTTT,CAISDEGVQPQHF
-,-,TRBV13,TRBJ2-7,TGTGCCAGCAGCTCGCGGGATTGGGGTGATGGGGTCGAGCAGTACTTC,CASSSRDWGDGVEQYF
TRBD1,-,TRBV5-4,TRBJ1-1,TGTGCCAGCAGCTTACCCACAGGGGGCGGCACTGAAGCTTTCTTT,CASSLPTGGGTEAFF
TRBD1,-,TRBV9,TRBJ2-7,TGTGCCAGCAGCGGCGGCATCGGGACAGGGGGTTTCTACGAGCAGTACTTC,CASSGGIGTGGFYEQYF
-,-,TRBV30,TRBJ2-3,TGTGCCTGGAGTGTATGGCAGGCCACAGATACGCAGTATTTT,CAWSVWQATDTQYF
-,-,TRBV5-1,TRBJ2-2,TGCGCCAGCAGCTTGGCCCCGACCGGGGAGCTGTTTTTT,CASSLAPTGELFF
TRBD2,-,TRBV14,TRBJ2-7,TGTGCCAGCAGCCAAGGTAGCGGGAACTCCTACGAGCAGTACTTC,CASSQGSGNSYEQYF
TRBD1,-,TRBV27,TRBJ1-1,TGTGCCACCGCGGACAGGGGGAACACTGAAGCTTTCTTT,CATADRGNTEAFF
-,-,TRBV19,TRBJ1-2,TGTGCCAGTAGTATAAGGCGGGAACCTCACGGCTACACCTTC,CASSIRREPHGYTF
TRBD1,-,TRBV6-5,TRBJ2-1,TGTGCCAGCGCAACCGGGACAGGGGGCCTCAATGAGCAGTTCTTC,CASATGTGGLNEQFF
TRBD2,-,TRBV7-3,TRBJ2-1,TGTGCCAGCAGCTGGACTAGCGGAGCATCCGGATTGCAGTTCTTC,CASSWTSGASGLQFF
-,-,TRBV6-5,TRBJ1-1,TGTGCCAGCAGTTGGAGGGGTACCACTGAAGCTTTCTTT,CASSWRGTTEAFF
-,-,TRBV11-2,TRBJ1-3,TGTGCCAGCGGTTCTAGTGGCTCTGGAAACACCATATATTTT,CASGSSGSGNTIYF
TRBD1,-,TRBV27,TRBJ1-4,TGTGCCAGCAGTTTCCTACAGGGGACTAATGAAAAACTGTTTTTT,CASSFLQGTNEKLFF
TRBD2,once,TRBV29-1,TRBJ2-2,TGCAGCGTTGATCGGCTAGCGGGAGGAACCGGGGAGCTGTTTTTT,CSVDRLAGGTGELFF
-,-,TRBV4-1,TRBJ2-7,TGCGCCAGCAGCCAAATAGAAGCCAACGAGCAGTACTTC,CASSQIEANEQYF
-,-,TRBV6-1,TRBJ1-2,TGTGCCAGCACGCGGGGCCAAGACTATGGCTACACCTTC,CASTRGQDYGYTF
-,-,TRBV5-1,TRBJ2-7,TGCGCCAGCAGCTTGGAGGGACACGTTTACGAGCAGTACTTC,CASSLEGHVYEQYF
TRBD1,few,TRBV7-9,TRBJ1-1,TGTGCCAGCAGCTCCTGGACAGGATCCTTAAGGAGCACTGAAGCTTTCTTT,CASSSWTGSLRSTEAFF
-,-,TRBV28,TRBJ1-4,TGTGCCAGCAGGGCCTTTAATGAAAAACTGTTTTTT,CASRAFNEKLFF
TRBD2,-,TRBV18,TRBJ2-7,TGTGCCAGCTCACAAGGGACTAGTATATACGAGCAGTACTTC,CASSQGTSIYEQYF
TRBD1,-,TRBV27,TRBJ2-7,TGTGCCAGCAGTTTCTCAGGACAGGGCCGGGTAAACTTC,CASSFSGQGRVNF
TRBD2,-,TRBV5-1,TRBJ2-1,TGCGCCAGCAGGCGGGAGGGCCCCTACAATGAGCAGTTCTTC,CASRREGPYNEQFF
-,-,TRBV27,TRBJ2-5,TGTGCCAGCAGTTCGACAGGGCCACTAGCGGTGGAAGAGACCCAGTACTTC,CASSSTGPLAVEETQYF
TRBD1,-,TRBV19,TRBJ2-5,TGTGCCAGTAGTGCCGACAGGGGTAGCGGCCAAGAGACCCAGTACTTC,CASSADRGSGQETQYF
TRBD1,-,TRBV10-3,TRBJ1-2,TGTGCCATCAGTGAGGACAGGGTCTATGGCTACACCTTC,CAISEDRVYGYTF
TRBD2,-,TRBV11-2,TRBJ2-7,TGTGCCAGCAGCTACGGGACTAGCGGGAGTGGTGGGTACTTC,CASSYGTSGSGGYF
-,-,TRBV5-1,TRBJ2-1,TGCGCCAGCAGCTTGGTTGGGGGCCCCAACAATGAGCAGTTCTTC,CASSLVGGPNNEQFF
TRBD1,-,TRBV19,TRBJ2-4,TGTGCCAGTAGTAGGACAGGGGCCAAAAACATTCAGTACTTC,CASSRTGAKNIQYF
-,-,TRBV21-1,TRBJ2-7,TGTGCCAGCAGCAAAGCCGATCGACAGGGGCTCTCCTACGAGCAGTACTTC,CASSKADRQGLSYEQYF
-,few,TRBV28,TRBJ2-1,TGTGCCAGCAGCCGCTATTATGAGCAGTTCTTC,CASSRYYEQFF
-,-,TRBV27,TRBJ2-7,TGTGCCAGCAGCCCAATAGCGGCTAGCTACGAGCAGTACTTC,CASSPIAASYEQYF
TRBD1,-,TRBV5-1,TRBJ2-7,TGCGCCAGCAGCTGGACAGGAGTCAGTACCTACGAGCAGTACTTC,CASSWTGVSTYEQYF
TRBD1,-,TRBV4-1,TRBJ1-2,TGCGCCAGCAGCCAAGATAGGGCAGGGGGCGCCTACACCTTC,CASSQDRAGGAYTF
-,-,TRBV10-3,TRBJ2-1,TGTGCCATCAGGGCTTCTCGGAGTGACGCCAGAGTTGAGCAGTTCTTC,CAIRASRSDARVEQFF
-,-,TRBV19,TRBJ2-7,TGTGCCAGTAGCCGGACGGGGACAACAACCTACGAGCAGTACTTC,CASSRTGTTTYEQYF
TRBD2,-,TRBV13,TRBJ2-2,TGTGCCAGCAGCCTAGTGGGCGGACTAGCGGGAGGTTCTTCGGTCACCGGGGAGCTGTTTTTT,CASSLVGGLAGGSSVTGELFF
-,-,TRBV19,TRBJ1-2,TGTGCCAGTAGTGTGGACACTAACTATGGCTACACCTTC,CASSVDTNYGYTF